This is a list of T cell receptor beta chains from one sample in a study of blood T cell repertoires in COVID-19. Data came from immunoSEQ multiplex PCR; TCRdb stores just in-frame clones and leaves some out. Here the sample spans 150,000 or so clones, 85% to 90% being singletons. The sample taken for sequencing was peripheral blood. These receptors were collected from a woman between 35 and 50 years old with acute or convalescent COVID-19. The conserved cysteine and the conserved F or W are not part of the CDR3 here.

j_gene: TRBJ2-7
len: 14
v_gene: TRBV6-9
CDR3aa: ATATSGSAPYYEQY

j_gene: TRBJ2-1
len: 13
v_gene: TRBV11-3
CDR3aa: ASSQRVAGENEQF

j_gene: TRBJ2-1
len: 13
v_gene: TRBV11-1
CDR3aa: ASSWTSGFYNEQF

j_gene: TRBJ2-2
len: 12
v_gene: TRBV27
CDR3aa: ASSEGLYTGELF

j_gene: TRBJ2-7
len: 13
v_gene: TRBV6-6
CDR3aa: ASSYLGGGSYEQY

j_gene: TRBJ1-6
len: 13
v_gene: TRBV2
CDR3aa: ASVSGAFYNSPLH

j_gene: TRBJ1-6
len: 11
v_gene: TRBV20-1
CDR3aa: SASQGGNSPLH

j_gene: TRBJ2-2
len: 12
v_gene: TRBV7-2
CDR3aa: ASSLYPSAGELF

j_gene: TRBJ1-4
len: 13
v_gene: TRBV5-6
CDR3aa: ASSRPTGANEKLF

j_gene: TRBJ2-2
len: 11
v_gene: TRBV12-3/TRBV12-4
CDR3aa: ASEYRNTGELF

j_gene: TRBJ2-7
len: 13
v_gene: TRBV3-1/TRBV3-2
CDR3aa: ASSQDSQFGGEQY

j_gene: TRBJ1-3
len: 13
v_gene: TRBV19
CDR3aa: ASSIRRSSGNTIY

j_gene: TRBJ2-7
len: 16
v_gene: TRBV19
CDR3aa: ASSATGPLAGARYEQY

j_gene: TRBJ2-2
len: 14
v_gene: TRBV2
CDR3aa: ASRPETGANTGELF

j_gene: TRBJ2-1
len: 13
v_gene: TRBV7-2
CDR3aa: ASSLAGLAETKQF

j_gene: TRBJ1-2
len: 13
v_gene: TRBV3-1/TRBV3-2
CDR3aa: ASSQDITGTSGYT

j_gene: TRBJ1-3
len: 15
v_gene: TRBV7-9
CDR3aa: ASSLSESTFSGNTIY

j_gene: TRBJ2-7
len: 12
v_gene: TRBV6-5
CDR3aa: ASSLGGTSGEQY

j_gene: TRBJ1-1
len: 13
v_gene: TRBV28
CDR3aa: ASSLAGTENTEAF

j_gene: TRBJ2-7
len: 13
v_gene: TRBV4-2
CDR3aa: ASSRVLAGAYEQY

j_gene: TRBJ2-5
len: 12
v_gene: TRBV7-9
CDR3aa: ASSLGLVEETQY

j_gene: TRBJ2-3
len: 11
v_gene: TRBV28
CDR3aa: ASTSGGSDTQY

j_gene: TRBJ1-4
len: 15
v_gene: TRBV5-5
CDR3aa: ASSLPGQGAVREKLF

j_gene: TRBJ2-7
len: 13
v_gene: TRBV11-3
CDR3aa: ASSSRDSGAYEQY

j_gene: TRBJ2-1
len: 11
v_gene: TRBV28
CDR3aa: ASSLVNNNEQF

j_gene: TRBJ2-3
len: 13
v_gene: TRBV6-5
CDR3aa: ASSHGGTSTDTQY

j_gene: TRBJ1-5
len: 14
v_gene: TRBV19
CDR3aa: ASIEDRGQGNQPQH